This T cell receptor (beta chain) was profiled in a study of T cells in localized non-small cell lung cancer. Profiled with immunoSEQ multiplex PCR; TCRdb holds only in-frame clones, not every one. The sample consists of 20,000 to 30,000 clones, over 70% of them appearing once. Findings and caveats of the study: Heterogeneity within the tumor remains possible, as just one region underwent sequencing. It was uninvolved adjacent lung that showed the highest T cell clonality, exceeding tumor. Higher blood T cell density went with longer overall survival. A median of approximately 50 clones ranked among the top 100 in tumor appeared in adjacent lung.

This clone was detected a few times. The antigen is undetermined. This sequence was found in a man between 40 and 69 years old with stage III squamous cell lung carcinoma. This specimen consisted of peripheral blood, obtained before any cancer treatment.

The CDR3: CASSRGVSYNEQFF. The CDR3 nucleotides are TGCGCCAGCAGCCGCGGCGTATCCTACAATGAGCAGTTCTTC. V gene TRBV4-1 combines with J gene TRBJ2-1; D ambiguous. The CDR3 length is 14 residues. V lost 4 bases, J lost 1 base, and 8 bases lay in between. Looked up from germline, CDR1 is MGHRA and CDR2 is YSYEKL.